These 30 T cell receptor beta chains were sequenced from one sample in a study of cytomegalovirus exposure and HLA in healthy donors. The PCR made use of 60 Vbeta and 13 Jbeta primers. TCRdb keeps only in-frame clones here, not all; method: immunoSEQ multiplex PCR. The repertoire holds fewer than 200,000 clones, with roughly 80% as singletons. The source material was PBMCs. These receptor sequences come from a young woman in good health and CMV-seronegative.

For this clone: The junction shows a germline mismatch at one end, possibly a read error. This chain joins TRBV7-9 and TRBJ1-2; 7 bases line up with TRBD1. CDR3 length equals 17 residues. Germline CDR1 and CDR2: SEHNR and FQNEAQ (reference sequence). In DNA, the CDR3 is TGTTCCAGCAGCAGATCGGGAGGGGGCTTAAAGTCGGGCGGCTACACCTTC. Its translation: CSSSRSGGGLKSGGYTF.

The V gene is TRBV27, the J gene TRBJ2-7; 9 positions agree with TRBD2. J lost 0 bases, V lost 3 bases, and 6 bases had no gene match. The length of the CDR3 is 16 residues. The V gene's germline CDR1 is MNHEY and CDR2 SMNVEV (reference sequence). CDR3 sequence (DNA): TGTGCCAGCAGTTTGTCGACTAGCGGCGTCTCCTACGAGCAGTACTTC. Protein product: CASSLSTSGVSYEQYF.

The CDR3 nucleotides are TGTGCCAGCAGTTTAGATAAGGGGGCAATCGACGAGCAGTACTTC. Encoded protein: CASSLDKGAIDEQYF. The chain employs TRBV27 and TRBJ2-5, with 7 bases fitting TRBD1. Near its end, the DNA agrees better with TRBJ2-7, so the J call may be wrong. There are 15 residues in the CDR3. From germline, CDR1 is MNHEY and CDR2 SMNVEV (reference sequence).

The chain links TRBV29-1 to TRBJ2-3; unclear D gene. This CDR3 region has 12 residues. From germline, CDR1 is SQVTM and CDR2 ANQGSEA. V was shortened by 3 bases and J by 5 bases, with 9 bases between the two germline ends. The DNA of the CDR3 is TGCAGCGTTGATCGACAACGAGATACGCAGTATTTT. Residues: CSVDRQRDTQYF.

V usage is TRBV7-9 and J usage is TRBJ2-7, with D possibly TRBD1 on 5 matching bases. Trimming took 1 base from V and 0 from J, leaving 13 bases between them. Germline CDR1 and CDR2: SEHNR and FQNEAQ (reference sequence). This CDR3 is 16 amino acids long. The CDR3 loop reads CASSLGYGADSYEQYV. CDR3 DNA: TGTGCCAGCAGCTTAGGGTATGGGGCAGACTCCTACGAGCAGTACGTC.

The chain joins TRBV4-3 to TRBJ2-3; 10 bases are shared with TRBD1. The CDR3 is made up of 16 amino acids. Per germline, CDR1 LGHNA and CDR2 YSLEER. V lost 0 bases to trimming and J lost 3 bases; unmatched junction nucleotides: 3. CDR3 coding DNA: TGCGCCAGCAGCCAAGATGGACAGGGGGGGACAGATACGCAGTATTTT. Protein: CASSQDGQGGTDTQYF.

This clone has a single count. The chain joins TRBV19 to TRBJ2-2, with 7 bases fitting TRBD1. The germline V gene has CDR1 LNHDA and CDR2 SQIVND (reference sequence). Trimming removed 3 bases from V and 7 bases from J; junction bases left unmatched: 5. This CDR3 has 14 residues. The CDR3 DNA reads as TGTGCCAGTAGTATCGACAGGGCGATCGGGGAGCTGTTTTTT. Translated, it gives CASSIDRAIGELFF.

The chain employs TRBV28 and TRBJ1-5, with 9 bases aligning to TRBD1. Per germline, CDR1 MDHEN and CDR2 SYDVKM. The CDR3 totals 16 residues. Germline trimming cut 10 bases from V and 6 bases from J; bases unmatched to any gene: 16. The DNA of the CDR3 is TGTGCCACCGAAGACAGTTTACAGGGGGCAAGTCAGCCCCAGCATTTT. This codes for CATEDSLQGASQPQHF.

This chain connects TRBV2 to TRBJ2-1; 14 nucleotides line up with TRBD2. Per the germline V gene, CDR1 is SNHLY and CDR2 is FYNNEI. The CDR3 covers 16 residues. V shed 9 bases and J 4 bases; nucleotides not matched to a gene: 8. The CDR3 DNA is TGTGCCAGTGAGGGACTAGCGGGAGTTCTGTACAATGAGCAGTTCTTC. Translated, it gives CASEGLAGVLYNEQFF.

This rearrangement joins TRBV9 to TRBJ2-7, with TRBD2 matching over 8 bases. Per the germline V gene, CDR1 is SGDLS and CDR2 is YYNGEE. This CDR3 region has 16 residues. The V and J ends lost 0 bases and 0 bases, in that order; junction bases with no gene match: 5. The CDR3 nucleotides read TGTGCCAGCAGCGTAGCGGGAGGGCCCCCCTCCTACGAGCAGTACTTC. This gives the protein CASSVAGGPPSYEQYF.

The rearrangement links TRBV28 to TRBJ1-5, with a possible D match to TRBD1 (5 bases). The V gene's germline CDR1 is MDHEN and CDR2 SYDVKM. The CDR3 covers 13 residues. Trimming cost V 1 base and J 6 bases, with 7 bases left between them. The CDR3 DNA follows: TGTGCCAGCAGTTTATTCGGGGGTCAGCCCCAGCATTTT. Amino acids: CASSLFGGQPQHF.

V gene TRBV29-1 combines with J gene TRBJ2-2; 12 bases map to TRBD2. The CDR3 length is 16 residues. Germline trimming cut 1 base from V and 3 bases from J; bases unmatched to any gene: 3. CDR1 and CDR2 from the germline V gene are SQVTM and ANQGSEA. CDR3 protein: CSVEGLAGGDTGELFF. DNA for the CDR3: TGCAGCGTTGAAGGGCTAGCGGGGGGGGACACCGGGGAGCTGTTTTTT.

The chain is built from TRBV7-2 and TRBJ1-2; TRBD1 might be the D (5 bases). Deletions cut 1 base from V and 4 bases from J, with 13 bases between. The CDR3 consists of 15 residues. CDR1 is SGHTA, CDR2 FQGNSA, per germline. For the CDR3, the DNA is TGTGCCAGCAGCTTAGGTGTGGGGCAGACCTATGGCTACACCTTC. This translates into CASSLGVGQTYGYTF.

The rearrangement links TRBV30 to TRBJ1-1, with 9 bases identical to TRBD1. V lost 3 bases to trimming and J lost 2 bases; unmatched junction nucleotides: 7. The germline V gene has CDR1 GTSNPN and CDR2 SVGIG (reference sequence). The CDR3 has 15 amino acids. The CDR3 DNA reads TGTGCCTGGAGCGTCCCGGGACAGGGCAACACTGAAGCTTTCTTT. Encoded protein: CAWSVPGQGNTEAFF.

The chain uses TRBV4-3 and TRBJ2-1; D may be TRBD2 (6 bases). Trimming took 4 bases from V and 6 from J, leaving 13 bases between them. CDR1 and CDR2 (germline): LGHNA, YSLEER. The CDR3 length is 14 residues. The CDR3: CASSPRWGGNEQFF. CDR3 nucleotides: TGCGCCAGCAGCCCCCGGTGGGGAGGCAATGAGCAGTTCTTC.

The chain carries TRBV9 and TRBJ2-5; 8 bases align to TRBD1. Germline V CDR1 and CDR2: SGDLS, YYNGEE. This CDR3 region has 14 residues. V dropped 3 bases and J dropped 1; count of bases not matched to a gene: 2. The DNA for the CDR3 is TGTGCCAGCAGCGCCACAGGGGGCCAAGAGACCCAGTACTTC. The encoded protein is CASSATGGQETQYF.

This chain connects TRBV28 to TRBJ1-1; tentative D call: TRBD1 (5 bases). The length of the CDR3 is 17 residues. Germline V gives CDR1 MDHEN, CDR2 SYDVKM. The germline V and J ends were trimmed by 4 bases and 0 bases, with 18 bases remaining between them. This chain's CDR3 is CASSSSLLTALNTEAFF. The CDR3 DNA reads as TGTGCCAGCAGTTCTTCCCTACTGACAGCCTTGAACACTGAAGCTTTCTTT.

This clone occurred a few times. This rearrangement joins TRBV5-6 to TRBJ1-1, with D maybe TRBD1 (5 bases). Trimming took off 1 base at V and 1 base at J, with 20 bases between the two ends. Germline values: CDR1 SGHDT, CDR2 YYEEEE. The CDR3 extends over 18 amino acids. In DNA form, the CDR3 reads TGTGCCAGCAGCTTGCCAGGGACGGGACTAGCCCCGAACACTGAAGCTTTCTTT. Translated, it gives CASSLPGTGLAPNTEAFF.

The chain couples TRBV4-1 to TRBJ2-3; 12 bases agree with TRBD2. Trimming cost V 1 base and J 4 bases; bases outside gene matches: 3. The CDR3 extends over 16 amino acids. The germline CDR1 and CDR2 sequences are MGHRA and YSYEKL. CDR3 sequence (DNA): TGCGCCAGCAGCCAAGGACTAGCGGGAGTGGCAGATACGCAGTATTTT. Its translation: CASSQGLAGVADTQYF.

The chain employs TRBV9 and TRBJ1-6; weak D call: TRBD1 (6 bases). Germline assignment: CDR1 SGDLS and CDR2 YYNGEE. This CDR3 is built from 15 residues. V was clipped by 3 bases and J by 7 bases, with 14 bases between them. This CDR3 reads CASSEGGGGNSPLHF. In nucleotides, the CDR3 is TGTGCCAGCAGCGAGGGGGGCGGGGGCAATTCACCCCTCCACTTT.

The CDR3 here is CASSPRSGSLETQYF. The CDR3 DNA sequence: TGTGCCAGCAGTCCGAGAAGCGGGAGCCTAGAGACCCAGTACTTC. V usage is TRBV28 and J usage is TRBJ2-5; 8 nucleotides agree with TRBD2. The CDR3 spans 15 residues. After removal of 5 bases from V and 4 bases from J, the junction contained 9 bases not matched to a gene. The germline V gene encodes CDR1 MDHEN and CDR2 SYDVKM. Based on the CDR3 plus reference TRBV28 and TRBJ2-5, the full variable domain is DVKVTQSSRYLVKRTGEKVFLECVQDMDHENMFWYRQDPGLGLRLIYFSYDVKMKEKGDIPEGYSVSREKKERFSLILESASTNQTSMYLCASSPRSGSLETQYFGPGTRLLVL.

The table lists this clone with a few counts. In nucleotides, the CDR3 is TGCGCCAGCAGCCACCCCCTCAGCACAGATACGCAGTATTTT. This sequence encodes CASSHPLSTDTQYF. The chain has TRBV4-1 and TRBJ2-3; D ambiguous. The CDR3 runs to 14 residues. The V gene lost 3 bases and the J gene lost 0 bases, with 7 bases spanning the gap. In germline, CDR1 is MGHRA, CDR2 YSYEKL.

This rearrangement joins TRBV6-5 to TRBJ1-4; unclear D gene. The CDR3 has 16 amino acids. Trimming left V 2 bases short and J 5 bases short, with 15 bases between. The germline gives CDR1 MNHEY, CDR2 SVGAGI. The CDR3 sequence: CASSYPGGPFNEKLFF. The DNA for the CDR3 is TGTGCCAGCAGTTACCCAGGAGGGCCTTTCAATGAAAAACTGTTTTTT.

The rearrangement uses TRBV11-2 and TRBJ1-1; possibly TRBD1 for D (5 bases). Trimming removed 5 bases at V and 1 base at J, with 11 bases between. The germline V gene has CDR1 SGHAT and CDR2 FQNNGV. This CDR3 has 14 amino acids. CDR3 region: CASSLITGNTEAFF. CDR3 sequence (DNA): TGTGCCAGCAGCCTTATTACAGGGAACACTGAAGCTTTCTTT.

The chain links TRBV19 to TRBJ2-3; 10 nucleotides align to TRBD1. Trimming took 6 bases from V and 4 from J; bases not matched to a gene: 4. The CDR3 is 14 residues long. Germline values: CDR1 LNHDA, CDR2 SQIVND (reference sequence). CDR3 amino acids: CASSRQGASDTQYF. The DNA of the CDR3 is TGTGCCAGTAGCAGACAGGGGGCCTCAGATACGCAGTATTTT.

This chain connects TRBV6-5 to TRBJ1-5, with D perhaps TRBD1 (5 bases). The CDR3 runs to 15 residues. Germline CDR1 MNHEY, CDR2 SVGAGI. Trimming removed 6 bases from V and 4 bases from J, with 16 bases in between. The CDR3 spells CASRPAGTENQPQHF. As DNA, the CDR3 is TGTGCCAGCAGACCAGCCGGGACTGAGAATCAGCCCCAGCATTTT.

Here the CDR3 reads CASSLAGGPDEQFF. CDR3 coding DNA: TGTGCCAGCAGCTTAGCGGGAGGGCCCGATGAGCAGTTCTTC. The J gene is TRBJ2-1, the V gene TRBV7-9; 7 bases are a match to TRBD2. CDR3 length: 14 amino acids. V lost 0 bases and J lost 8; bases outside the gene matches: 4. CDR1 is SEHNR, CDR2 FQNEAQ, per germline (reference sequence). The variable domain in full, completed from reference TRBV7-9 and TRBJ2-1, reads DTGVSQNPRHKITKRGQNVTFRCDPISEHNRLYWYRQTLGQGPEFLTYFQNEAQLEKSRLLSDRFSAERPKGSFSTLEIQRTEQGDSAMYLCASSLAGGPDEQFFGPGTRLTVL.

The V and J genes are TRBV21-1 and TRBJ2-4; TRBD1, the D gene given by the table, was not confirmed from the DNA. TRBV21-1 is noted as a pseudogene. The CDR3 has 14 amino acids. The DNA for the CDR3 is TGTGCCAGCAGCTCCCCGGGACAGGGGCTCATTCAGTACTTC. It codes for CASSSPGQGLIQYF.

This sequence joins TRBV21-1 and TRBJ1-2; the D call TRBD1 from the table was never checked on the DNA. TRBV21-1 is a pseudogene locus. CDR3 length: 17 amino acids. In nucleotides, the CDR3 is TGTGCCAGAATCTTGAGTAATACCGGGACAGGGGGCAATGGCTACACCTTC. It yields the protein CARILSNTGTGGNGYTF.

The V gene is TRBV6-1, the J gene TRBJ1-2; D uncertain. The V end was cut by 6 bases, the J end by 3 bases, with 17 bases between. From germline, CDR1 is MNHNS and CDR2 SASEGT. The CDR3 spans 15 residues. This CDR3 reads CASREGLQYHYGYTF. The CDR3 DNA reads TGTGCCAGCAGAGAGGGTCTCCAATATCACTATGGCTACACCTTC.